This entry lists 24 T cell receptor beta chains sequenced from one sample in a study of shared clonotypes between healthy human individuals. This table comes from immunoSEQ multiplex PCR, and its TCRdb copy is limited to in-frame clones, with some not included. The sample holds about 1.5 million clones, under 99% seen once. Sequences were obtained from naive CD4+ T cells sorted from blood. Subset in this sample: CD45RA+ positively selected. The origin of the receptors is a young man in good health.

CDR3 DNA sequence: TGTGCCAGCTCACCGGGGGGGAAGGACGCTGAAGCTTTCTTT. Residues: CASSPGGKDAEAFF. V is TRBV18 and J is TRBJ1-1, with TRBD1 as a possible D gene (5 bases). Germline lookup yields CDR1 KGHSH and CDR2 LQKENI. Between the trimmed V and J ends, which lost 3 bases and 6 bases, there was a span of 14 bases. The CDR3 contains 14 residues.

The chain is built from TRBV28 and TRBJ1-2; no definite D call. V lost 2 bases to trimming and J lost 7 bases, with 11 bases between them. This CDR3 is 13 amino acids long. Germline-derived CDR1 and CDR2 are MDHEN and SYDVKM. The CDR3 nucleotides read TGTGCCAGCAGTTTACTCCAGGTCTCTGGCTACACCTTC. This translates into CASSLLQVSGYTF.

V usage is TRBV10-1 and J usage is TRBJ2-1; 7 bases match TRBD1. CDR3 length: 15 residues. V lost 6 bases to trimming and J lost 0 bases; unmatched junction nucleotides: 5. Germline CDR1 reads WNHNN; CDR2 reads SYGVQD (reference sequence). DNA for the CDR3: TGCGCCAGCAGCAAGACAGGGAGCTCCTACAATGAGCAGTTCTTC. Its translation is CASSKTGSSYNEQFF.

The chain carries TRBV19 and TRBJ1-2; D is undetermined. The CDR3 has 13 residues. CDR1 and CDR2 from the germline V gene are LNHDA and SQIVND (reference sequence). V shed 3 bases and J shed 6 bases, with 11 bases lying between them. The CDR3 DNA sequence: TGTGCCAGTAGTATTAGGCGGGCAAATGGCTACACCTTC. It yields the protein CASSIRRANGYTF.

The V and J genes are TRBV14 and TRBJ2-2, with TRBD1 identical over 9 bases. J gave up 5 bases and V 7 bases, and 2 bases lay outside the gene matches. Germline CDR1 is SGHDN and CDR2 is FVKESK. This CDR3 is 13 amino acids long. The CDR3 protein is CASNRGRTGELFF. The CDR3 coding sequence is TGTGCCAGCAACAGGGGGCGAACCGGGGAGCTGTTTTTT. The full variable domain, rest sourced from reference TRBV14 and TRBJ2-2, is EAGVTQFPSHSVIEKGQTVTLRCDPISGHDNLYWYRRVMGKEIKFLLHFVKESKQDESGMPNNRFLAERTGGTYSTLKVQPAELEDSGVYFCASNRGRTGELFFGEGSRLTVL.

The chain is built from TRBV14 and TRBJ2-1; the D gene could be TRBD1 or TRBD2 (5 bases each). The CDR3 has 15 amino acids. The germline CDR1 and CDR2 sequences are SGHDN and FVKESK. Trimming left V 2 bases short and J 8 bases short, with 16 bases between. CDR3 protein: CASSQLDSLRDEQFF. The CDR3 nucleotides are TGTGCCAGCAGCCAACTAGACAGTCTGAGGGATGAGCAGTTCTTC.

V and J are TRBV6-5 and TRBJ1-3; D is uncertain. This CDR3 contains 15 residues. Germline lookup yields CDR1 MNHEY and CDR2 SVGAGI. Trimming took off 2 bases at V and 6 bases at J, with 14 bases between the two ends. The CDR3 region has the DNA TGTGCCAGCAGTTACAGTCCCACAATCACAAACACCATATATTTT. This encodes CASSYSPTITNTIYF.

The chain carries TRBV9 and TRBJ2-1, with 12 bases that match TRBD2. This CDR3 is built from 17 residues. Germline-derived CDR1 and CDR2 are SGDLS and YYNGEE. Germline trimming cut 0 bases from V and 6 bases from J; bases unmatched to any gene: 7. CDR3 region: CASSVALGLAGSNEQFF. Here the CDR3 DNA reads TGTGCCAGCAGCGTAGCCCTAGGACTAGCGGGATCCAATGAGCAGTTCTTC.

This rearrangement joins TRBV5-1 to TRBJ2-1; D is undetermined. V lost 0 bases and J lost 10, with 14 bases in between. The germline gives CDR1 SGHRS, CDR2 YFSETQ. This CDR3 spans 14 amino acids. CDR3 DNA sequence: TGCGCCAGCAGCTTGGAAGTTCAACGTGCAGAGCAGTTCTTC. Translated: CASSLEVQRAEQFF.

Concerning this clone itself: Other nucleotide sequences in the sample specify the same CDR3. The chain uses TRBV20-1 and TRBJ2-3; no clear D. Germline CDR1 reads DFQATT; CDR2 reads SNEGSKA (reference sequence). V was trimmed by 3 bases and J by 6 bases, leaving 4 bases between them. The CDR3 runs to 10 residues. CDR3 protein: CSARRDTQYF. DNA for the CDR3: TGCAGTGCTAGGAGGGATACGCAGTATTTT.

The V gene is TRBV5-6, the J gene TRBJ2-7; 8 bases map to TRBD2. Germline V gene data show CDR1 as SGHDT and CDR2 as YYEEEE. The CDR3 totals 13 residues. With V trimmed by 3 bases and J by 6 bases, 5 bases remained unmatched. The CDR3 DNA reads as TGTGCCAGCAGCTCCGGACTAGCAAGCGAGCAGTACTTC. Its protein product is CASSSGLASEQYF.

The V call is TRBV7-2, the J call TRBJ2-3; D not certain. Germline V CDR1 and CDR2: SGHTA, FQGNSA. There are 15 residues in the CDR3. V lost 5 bases and J 2 bases, leaving 14 bases between the germline ends. CDR3 nucleotide sequence: TGTGCCAGCAGCCTAAGGGCACAGAACACAGATACGCAGTATTTT. Its protein product is CASSLRAQNTDTQYF.

The J gene is TRBJ1-2, the V gene TRBV11-2; D is uncertain. There are 16 residues in the CDR3. The ends were cut back, 0 bases at V and 8 bases at J, with 19 bases in the middle. Germline assignment: CDR1 SGHAT and CDR2 FQNNGV. The CDR3 sequence: CASSLDLPSGFTGYTF. The CDR3 DNA reads TGTGCCAGCAGCTTAGATCTCCCGTCCGGTTTTACGGGCTACACCTTC.

The CDR3 DNA follows: TGCGCCAGCAGCTTGGAGGGACTAGCGGGAGTAAATGAGCAGTTCTTC. Protein: CASSLEGLAGVNEQFF. The gene calls are TRBV5-1 and TRBJ2-1; 14 bases map to TRBD2. This CDR3 spans 16 amino acids. The V gene end was trimmed by 0 bases and the J gene end by 7 bases; junction bases not matched to a gene: 3. Looked up from germline, CDR1 is SGHRS and CDR2 is YFSETQ.

The chain is built from TRBV2 and TRBJ2-7; D perhaps matches TRBD1 (6 bases). CDR3 length: 15 residues. V gave up 9 bases and J gave up 7 bases, with 25 bases separating them. Germline V gene data show CDR1 as SNHLY and CDR2 as FYNNEI. CDR3 sequence: CARGALRAGAAEQYF. In DNA form, the CDR3 reads TGTGCCAGAGGGGCGCTTAGGGCAGGGGCCGCGGAGCAGTACTTC.

Here the CDR3 DNA reads TGTGCCAGCTCCCCCGCCCGCCGGCTAGGGGACCCGAACACCGGGGAGCTGTTTTTT. Its translation: CASSPARRLGDPNTGELFF. J is TRBJ2-2 and V is TRBV18, with D perhaps given as TRBD1 or TRBD2 (5 bases each). V was cut by 6 bases and J by 0 bases, with 23 bases left in between. The CDR3 covers 19 residues. The germline CDR1 and CDR2 sequences are KGHSH and LQKENI.

The chain links TRBV30 to TRBJ1-3; possible D gene TRBD1, 6 bases. The germline V gene encodes CDR1 GTSNPN and CDR2 SVGIG (reference sequence). With 0 bases removed from V and 4 bases from J, the gap between germline ends came to 19 bases. CDR3 length equals 17 residues. CDR3 in amino acids: CAWSVLVGGKRGNTIYF. In nucleotides, the CDR3 is TGTGCCTGGAGTGTACTTGTAGGGGGGAAACGCGGAAACACCATATATTTT.

This clone is a singleton in its sample. This rearrangement joins TRBV2 to TRBJ2-2; 9 nucleotides align to TRBD2. The CDR3 is made up of 14 amino acids. CDR1 SNHLY and CDR2 FYNNEI come from the germline V gene. With 6 bases clipped from V and 5 bases from J, the junction kept 4 bases outside the gene matches. In DNA, the CDR3 is TGTGCCAGCAGCCGGCGGGAGGGTACCGGGGAGCTGTTTTTT. The encoded protein is CASSRREGTGELFF.

The chain uses TRBV5-1 and TRBJ2-2; 15 positions agree with TRBD2. Germline loops: CDR1 SGHRS, CDR2 YFSETQ. With 3 bases clipped from V and 5 bases from J, the junction kept 5 bases outside the gene matches. The CDR3 contains 17 residues. The CDR3 nucleotides read TGCGCCAGCAGCTGGGGGACTAGCGGGAGGAGGACCGGGGAGCTGTTTTTT. Its translation is CASSWGTSGRRTGELFF.

This chain uses TRBV6-5 with TRBJ2-7; no definite D call. Trimming stripped 2 bases from V and 0 bases from J, with 14 bases between. Germline V CDR1 and CDR2: MNHEY, SVGAGI. The CDR3 extends over 16 amino acids. The DNA of the CDR3 is TGTGCCAGCAGTTACAGGGCACTTGGAAGCTCCTACGAGCAGTACTTC. As protein: CASSYRALGSSYEQYF.

V usage is TRBV28 and J usage is TRBJ2-5; no clear D gene. This CDR3 spans 14 amino acids. The V gene's germline CDR1 is MDHEN and CDR2 SYDVKM. The V gene lost 3 bases and the J gene lost 5 bases, with 13 bases spanning the gap. The CDR3 region is CASSLHSLRETQYF. The CDR3 region has the DNA TGTGCCAGCAGTTTGCACAGCCTTCGGGAGACCCAGTACTTC.

J is TRBJ2-2 and V is TRBV28, with 9 bases lining up with TRBD1. The CDR3 has 13 residues. Germline V CDR1 and CDR2: MDHEN, SYDVKM. The ends lost 6 bases at V and 7 bases at J; junction bases unmatched: 3. CDR3 DNA: TGTGCCAGCAGGGGACAGGGACTCGGGGAGCTGTTTTTT. Protein product: CASRGQGLGELFF. The full variable domain, with the rest looked up from reference TRBV28 and TRBJ2-2, is DVKVTQSSRYLVKRTGEKVFLECVQDMDHENMFWYRQDPGLGLRLIYFSYDVKMKEKGDIPEGYSVSREKKERFSLILESASTNQTSMYLCASRGQGLGELFFGEGSRLTVL.

The DNA for the CDR3 is TGTGCCAGCAGCGTAGCGCGACAGGGCTCACCAGATACGCAGTATTTT. Its protein is CASSVARQGSPDTQYF. V is TRBV9 and J is TRBJ2-3; 7 bases align to TRBD1. This CDR3 contains 16 residues. The germline V gene encodes CDR1 SGDLS and CDR2 YYNGEE. Germline trimming cut 0 bases from V and 4 bases from J; bases unmatched to any gene: 8.

The rearrangement uses TRBV5-4 and TRBJ1-1; D not resolved. The CDR3 contains 12 residues. Germline V gene sequence: CDR1 SGHNT, CDR2 YYREEE (reference sequence). V dropped 1 base and J dropped 5 bases, with 6 bases sitting between them. The CDR3 loop is CASSLSGTEAFF. In DNA form, the CDR3 reads TGTGCCAGCAGCTTGAGTGGTACTGAAGCTTTCTTT.